The 26 T cell receptor beta chains below come from one sample, sequenced in a study of cytomegalovirus exposure and HLA in healthy donors. 60 Vbeta and 13 Jbeta primers were used in PCR. Clones were sequenced by immunoSEQ multiplex PCR, and TCRdb holds only the in-frame ones, with some missing. The sample has some 200,000 clones, about four fifths seen once. The sequenced sample consisted of PBMCs. The receptors originated from a woman in her forties or fifties in good health and CMV-seropositive.

V is TRBV6-1 and J is TRBJ2-3; TRBD2 matches at 13 bases. V shed 1 base, J shed 0 bases, and the junction held 13 bases outside the gene matches. CDR1 is MNHNS and CDR2 is SASEGT in the germline V gene. The CDR3 length is 21 residues. This CDR3 reads CASSEGSTSGGRLISTDTQYF. CDR3 nucleotides: TGTGCCAGCAGTGAAGGTTCGACTAGCGGGGGGAGACTGATTAGCACAGATACGCAGTATTTT.

This sequence joins TRBV5-1 and TRBJ2-3; a weak D match, TRBD2 (5 bases). Germline V gives CDR1 SGHRS, CDR2 YFSETQ. This CDR3 has 12 amino acids. Trimming removed 0 bases from V and 7 bases from J, with 6 bases in between. The CDR3 here is CASSLVGNTQYF. DNA of the CDR3: TGCGCCAGCAGCTTGGTCGGGAATACGCAGTATTTT.

The chain uses TRBV7-2 and TRBJ2-7, with D perhaps TRBD2 (7 bases). V shed 5 bases and J shed 5 bases, with 22 bases lying between them. The germline V gene encodes CDR1 SGHTA and CDR2 FQGNSA. The CDR3 runs 16 residues. The CDR3 region is CASSPLITGRGDEQYF. The CDR3 bases are TGTGCCAGCAGCCCCCTCATCACAGGGAGGGGGGACGAGCAGTACTTC.

The chain combines TRBV6-1 with TRBJ1-2; D gene unclear. The V gene lost 2 bases and the J gene lost 1 base, with 11 bases spanning the gap. Germline lookup yields CDR1 MNHNS and CDR2 SASEGT. CDR3 length equals 15 residues. CDR3 in DNA: TGTGCCAGCAGTGAAATTGGGCCCGTTAACTATGGCTACACCTTC. This translates into CASSEIGPVNYGYTF.

The V call is TRBV29-1, the J call TRBJ2-1, with 16 nucleotides matching TRBD2. With V trimmed by 3 bases and J by 8 bases, 4 bases remained unmatched. Germline assignment: CDR1 SQVTM and CDR2 ANQGSEA. The CDR3 sequence is 15 residues long. The CDR3 sequence: CSVEWGTSGGDEQFF. The CDR3 coding sequence is TGCAGCGTTGAGTGGGGGACTAGCGGGGGGGATGAGCAGTTCTTC.

The genes are TRBV7-2 and TRBJ1-2; 9 positions agree with TRBD1. The CDR3 consists of 13 residues. Germline values: CDR1 SGHTA, CDR2 FQGNSA. The J segment lost 8 bases and the V segment lost 5 bases, leaving 6 bases of the junction unmatched. The CDR3 bases are TGTGCCAGCAGCCCGGGACAGGGTCAGGGCTACACCTTC. Translated: CASSPGQGQGYTF.

V gene TRBV18 combines with J gene TRBJ2-2, with D hard to call. V was trimmed by 1 base and J by 6 bases, leaving 6 bases between them. Germline V gene sequence: CDR1 KGHSH, CDR2 LQKENI. The CDR3 sequence is 13 residues long. The CDR3 coding sequence is TGTGCCAGCTCACCACTCGAGTCCGGGGAGCTGTTTTTT. It yields the protein CASSPLESGELFF.

The J gene is TRBJ2-2, the V gene TRBV11-2; D ambiguous. Germline V lookup: CDR1 SGHAT, CDR2 FQNNGV. V was pared by 6 bases and J by 5 bases, with 10 bases between. The CDR3 consists of 13 residues. DNA for the CDR3: TGTGCCAGCAGTCCGGAGAGAACCGGGGAGCTGTTTTTT. Translation: CASSPERTGELFF.

The V gene is TRBV10-3, the J gene TRBJ2-2; TRBD1 matches 8 bases. Germline V lookup: CDR1 ENHRY, CDR2 SYGVKD. The CDR3 is made up of 14 amino acids. V lost 7 bases, J lost 3 bases, and 4 bases stayed unmatched. The CDR3 protein is CAITGQGDTGELFF. CDR3 nucleotides: TGTGCCATCACCGGACAGGGAGACACCGGGGAGCTGTTTTTT.

This chain connects TRBV5-6 to TRBJ2-5; weak D call: TRBD1 (7 bases). The tail of the sequence fits TRBJ2-7 better, so the J call may be wrong. CDR3 length equals 14 residues. Per the germline V gene, CDR1 is SGHDT and CDR2 is YYEEEE. CDR3 residues: CASSLQGRTYEQYF. CDR3 DNA sequence: TGTGCCAGCAGCTTACAGGGGAGGACCTACGAGCAGTACTTC.

With respect to this clone: The junction departs from the called germline gene at one end, perhaps through a read error. This sequence joins TRBV5-6 and TRBJ2-2; 9 positions match TRBD1. From germline, CDR1 is SGHDT and CDR2 YYEEEE. This CDR3 comprises 15 residues. CDR3 protein: CANSSGTGKTGELFF. The CDR3 bases are TGTGCCAACAGCTCCGGGACAGGGAAGACCGGGGAGCTGTTTTTT.

The chain recombines TRBV6-1 with TRBJ2-7; D possibly corresponds to TRBD1 (5 bases). The CDR3 loop spans 14 amino acids. Germline V gene sequence: CDR1 MNHNS, CDR2 SASEGT. Trimming cost V 2 bases and J 1 base, with 9 bases left between them. For the CDR3, the DNA is TGTGCCAGCAGTGAAACAGGTTTATCCTACGAGCAGTACTTC. Amino acids: CASSETGLSYEQYF.

The chain has TRBV7-3 and TRBJ2-7; 7 bases match TRBD1. In germline, CDR1 is SGHTA, CDR2 FQGTGA. V gave up 6 bases and J gave up 2 bases; unmatched junction bases: 7. CDR3 size: 14 residues. DNA of the CDR3: TGTGCCAGCAGACCTGGACAGGCCCCCTACGAGCAGTACTTC. Protein sequence: CASRPGQAPYEQYF. The full variable domain, with the rest looked up from reference TRBV7-3 and TRBJ2-7, is GAGVSQTPSNKVTEKGKYVELRCDPISGHTALYWYRQSLGQGPEFLIYFQGTGAADDSGLPNDRFFAVRPEGSVSTLKIQRTERGDSAVYLCASRPGQAPYEQYFGPGTRLTVT.

This clone was counted between two and nine times. The rearrangement links TRBV5-1 to TRBJ1-3; maybe TRBD1 (5 bases). Per germline, CDR1 SGHRS and CDR2 YFSETQ. This CDR3 region has 15 residues. The germline V and J ends were trimmed by 0 bases and 1 base, with 8 bases remaining between them. CDR3 DNA: TGCGCCAGCAGCTTGGCGGCAGGGTCTGGAAACACCATATATTTT. It specifies CASSLAAGSGNTIYF.

The chain couples TRBV5-1 to TRBJ2-5; the match to TRBD2 covers 7 bases. The CDR3 length is 14 residues. Trimming took 4 bases from V and 4 from J; bases not matched to a gene: 7. Germline V CDR1 and CDR2: SGHRS, YFSETQ. The CDR3 DNA follows: TGCGCCAGCAGCCGTTCGGGGGGAGGAGAGACCCAGTACTTC. Translated, it gives CASSRSGGGETQYF.

The J gene is TRBJ2-2, the V gene TRBV9; 11 bases align to TRBD1. Germline V gene lookup returns CDR1 SGDLS and CDR2 YYNGEE. V lost 3 bases, J lost 5 bases, and 9 bases stayed unmatched. This CDR3 is built from 17 residues. The CDR3 is CASSAGQGALRTGELFF. The DNA of the CDR3 is TGTGCCAGCAGCGCCGGACAGGGGGCGCTGAGGACCGGGGAGCTGTTTTTT.

V and J are TRBV19 and TRBJ1-6, with TRBD1 identical over 11 bases. This CDR3 region has 16 residues. Germline CDR1 and CDR2: LNHDA and SQIVND (reference sequence). The J segment lost 9 bases and the V segment lost 5 bases, leaving 9 bases of the junction unmatched. For the CDR3, the DNA is TGTGCCAGTAGTTTTGGACAGGGGGCGCTTGGTTCACCCCTCCACTTT. This translates into CASSFGQGALGSPLHF.

The chain uses TRBV6-6 and TRBJ1-5; 11 positions match TRBD1. V lost 5 bases, J lost 7 bases, and 7 bases stayed unmatched. CDR1 MNHNY and CDR2 SVGAGI come from the germline V gene (reference sequence). CDR3 length: 15 amino acids. The CDR3 coding sequence is TGTGCCAGCAGTCCCGGGACAGGGGGTCAACAGCCCCAGCATTTT. It encodes CASSPGTGGQQPQHF.

V is TRBV6-5 and J is TRBJ1-2; 11 nucleotides match TRBD1. Per germline, CDR1 MNHEY and CDR2 SVGAGI. This CDR3 is built from 12 residues. V was clipped by 6 bases and J by 8 bases; unmatched bases: 2. CDR3 residues: CASRGTGGGYTF. CDR3 coding DNA: TGTGCCAGCAGGGGGACAGGGGGAGGCTACACCTTC.

V and J are TRBV6-5 and TRBJ2-2; D may be TRBD1 (6 bases). Trimming took 4 bases from V and 2 from J, leaving 14 bases between them. Germline V gives CDR1 MNHEY, CDR2 SVGAGI. This CDR3 contains 16 residues. CDR3 residues: CASSSMGHLNTGELFF. CDR3 nucleotide sequence: TGTGCCAGCAGTTCCATGGGACACCTAAACACCGGGGAGCTGTTTTTT.

The J gene is TRBJ2-3, the V gene TRBV29-1; 11 nucleotides match TRBD2. Losses at the gene ends were 8 bases for V and 3 bases for J; bases not matched to a gene: 4. Per the germline V gene, CDR1 is SQVTM and CDR2 is ANQGSEA. This CDR3 has 13 amino acids. The CDR3 nucleotides read TGCAGCCTAGCGGGGGGTGGGACAGATACGCAGTATTTT. Its translation: CSLAGGGTDTQYF.

The chain links TRBV28 to TRBJ2-1; 11 nucleotides match TRBD2. This CDR3 contains 17 residues. Germline-derived CDR1 and CDR2 are MDHEN and SYDVKM. After removal of 4 bases from V and 8 bases from J, the junction contained 13 bases not matched to a gene. CDR3 bases: TGTGCCAGCAGTTCGTCGGGGCTAGCGGGGGGAGTCGATGAGCAGTTCTTC. Translating it yields CASSSSGLAGGVDEQFF.

The chain employs TRBV11-2 and TRBJ1-1, with unresolved D. Germline-derived CDR1 and CDR2 are SGHAT and FQNNGV. The V end was cut by 5 bases, the J end by 3 bases, with 19 bases between. CDR3 length: 16 amino acids. The DNA for the CDR3 is TGTGCCAGCAGCCAGTATCCGGCGGGGATGCACACTGAAGCTTTCTTT. Translating it yields CASSQYPAGMHTEAFF.

This chain connects TRBV6-5 to TRBJ1-2, with D unclear. V was pared by 5 bases and J by 7 bases, with 14 bases between. This CDR3 comprises 13 residues. Germline CDR1 MNHEY, CDR2 SVGAGI. In nucleotides, the CDR3 is TGTGCCAGCAGTGAAGGTCGGCAGGTTGGCTACACCTTC. This translates into CASSEGRQVGYTF.

This clone appeared a single time. V usage is TRBV6-1 and J usage is TRBJ1-5; D remains ambiguous. The germline V and J ends were trimmed by 4 bases and 0 bases, with 7 bases remaining between them. The CDR3 spans 14 residues. Germline CDR1 and CDR2: MNHNS and SASEGT. In nucleotides, the CDR3 is TGTGCCAGCAGTGCCTATGATAGCAATCAGCCCCAGCATTTT. Translating gives CASSAYDSNQPQHF.

The gene calls are TRBV6-6 and TRBJ1-3; 10 positions match TRBD1. Germline V gene sequence: CDR1 MNHNY, CDR2 SVGAGI (reference sequence). The CDR3 runs to 15 residues. V dropped 2 bases and J dropped 4; count of bases not matched to a gene: 2. The CDR3 coding sequence is TGTGCCAGCAGTTACGACAGGGGGCCCGGAAACACCATATATTTT. Translating it yields CASSYDRGPGNTIYF.